The sequence of this TCR beta chain was determined in a study of cytomegalovirus exposure and HLA in healthy donors. The table came from immunoSEQ multiplex PCR; TCRdb's copy has only in-frame clones and leaves some out. The sample lists 130,000 to 150,000 clones, roughly four fifths seen once, with around 1.4% in the top ten. Details on this clone: Its antigen is not identified.

The germline gives CDR1 MDHEN, CDR2 SYDVKM. V shed 2 bases and J shed 0 bases, with 7 bases lying between them. This CDR3 spans 14 amino acids. Donors were drawn from the approximately 120-subject validation cohort, separate from the approximately 670-subject first cohort. Findings and caveats of the study: The finding came from a later analysis; first-cohort TCR clusters tended to co-occur in the 95 to 150 validation repertoires. There were some public TCRs occurring in many donors, but most TCR sequences were rare.

The sequenced sample consisted of PBMCs. The clonotype comes from a woman aged 25 to 39 in good health and CMV-seronegative. The rearrangement joins TRBV28 to TRBJ1-1, with a tentative D call TRBD1 (5 bases). The CDR3: CASSLRGMNTEAFF. The CDR3 coding sequence is TGTGCCAGCAGTTTACGGGGGATGAACACTGAAGCTTTCTTT.